Listed here are 29 T cell receptor beta chains from one sample, sequenced in a study of siplizumab effects on memory and regulatory T cells. TCRdb's table, derived via immunoSEQ multiplex PCR, lists solely in-frame clones and lacks some. The sample lists about 100,000 clones; around 94% were seen once. Sequencing used non-Treg CD4+ T cells sorted from blood. These receptors originate from a human donor in good health.

This chain uses TRBV18 with TRBJ2-6; D tentatively reads TRBD1 or TRBD2 (5 bases each). CDR1 KGHSH and CDR2 LQKENI come from the germline V gene. The CDR3 runs 15 residues. Trimming stripped 4 bases from V and 4 bases from J, with 11 bases between. CDR3 coding DNA: TGTGCCAGCTCACTATCGGGGACCGGGGCCAACGTCCTGACTTTC. Its protein product is CASSLSGTGANVLTF.

The chain has TRBV9 and TRBJ2-1; D is perhaps TRBD1 or TRBD2 (5 bases each). The CDR3 contains 17 residues. Deletions cut 3 bases from V and 8 bases from J, with 24 bases between. Germline-derived CDR1 and CDR2 are SGDLS and YYNGEE. The CDR3 region has the DNA TGTGCCAGCAGCGCCCGTGGGGACCCTCTAAAATTCCATGAGCAGTTCTTC. Protein: CASSARGDPLKFHEQFF.

Relative to its sample, this clone is medium-sized. V gene TRBV19 combines with J gene TRBJ2-5, with 7 bases aligning to TRBD1. V dropped 5 bases and J dropped 4; count of bases not matched to a gene: 10. Germline V gives CDR1 LNHDA, CDR2 SQIVND (reference sequence). The CDR3 consists of 15 residues. The CDR3 coding sequence is TGTGCCAGTAGTGTTGCCACAGGGGTTGGAGAGACCCAGTACTTC. Translating gives CASSVATGVGETQYF.

This clone was seen a single time. The chain employs TRBV18 and TRBJ2-5; D call uncertain. This CDR3 comprises 13 residues. Germline lookup yields CDR1 KGHSH and CDR2 LQKENI. Trimming pared 3 bases from V and 4 bases from J, leaving 9 bases between. DNA for the CDR3: TGTGCCAGCTCACCTAACGGCGGAGAGACCCAGTACTTC. Protein product: CASSPNGGETQYF.

The rearrangement joins TRBV5-6 to TRBJ1-3, with TRBD1 matching 7 bases. J gave up 4 bases and V 4 bases, and 5 bases lay outside the gene matches. In germline, CDR1 is SGHDT, CDR2 YYEEEE. The CDR3 is 14 residues long. The CDR3 DNA reads TGTGCCAGCAGCCCGACAGGGCTCGGAAACACCATATATTTT. This codes for CASSPTGLGNTIYF. The whole variable domain, filled in from reference TRBV5-6 and TRBJ1-3, reads DAGVTQSPTHLIKTRGQQVTLRCSPKSGHDTVSWYQQALGQGPQFIFQYYEEEERQRGNFPDRFSGHQFPNYSSELNVNALLLGDSALYLCASSPTGLGNTIYFGEGSWLTVV.

The gene calls are TRBV2 and TRBJ2-5; D remains unclear. The CDR3 extends over 12 amino acids. CDR1 SNHLY and CDR2 FYNNEI come from the germline V gene. With 4 bases removed from V and 11 bases from J, the gap between germline ends came to 14 bases. CDR3 in DNA: TGTGCCAGCAGTGTGATAAGGCTTGAGCAGTACTTC. It yields the protein CASSVIRLEQYF.

The rearrangement links TRBV7-9 to TRBJ2-5; TRBD1 aligns across 7 bases. CDR1 is SEHNR and CDR2 is FQNEAQ in the germline V gene (reference sequence). V lost 3 bases to trimming and J lost 0 bases; unmatched junction nucleotides: 4. The CDR3 spans 15 residues. The CDR3 bases are TGTGCCAGCAGCTTCTCCGGGACAGACCAAGAGACCCAGTACTTC. This codes for CASSFSGTDQETQYF.

The chain combines TRBV7-9 with TRBJ2-3, with D tentatively TRBD1 (5 bases). The CDR3 runs 19 residues. Looked up from germline, CDR1 is SEHNR and CDR2 is FQNEAQ (reference sequence). Trimming left V 0 bases short and J 3 bases short, with 22 bases between. This CDR3 reads CASSLAWMKTDLLTDTQYF. CDR3 in DNA: TGTGCCAGCAGCTTAGCTTGGATGAAGACAGATCTGCTGACAGATACGCAGTATTTT. Based on the CDR3 plus reference TRBV7-9 and TRBJ2-3, the full variable domain is DTGVSQNPRHKITKRGQNVTFRCDPISEHNRLYWYRQTLGQGPEFLTYFQNEAQLEKSRLLSDRFSAERPKGSFSTLEIQRTEQGDSAMYLCASSLAWMKTDLLTDTQYFGPGTRLTVL.

This clone was recorded once. The chain carries TRBV23-1 and TRBJ2-7, with unresolved D. TRBV23-1 is known as an ORF, though its function is uncertain. V was clipped by 4 bases and J by 4 bases, with 11 bases between them. CDR3 size: 13 residues. This CDR3 reads CASSPIPEYEQYF. In DNA, the CDR3 is TGCGCCAGCAGTCCCATACCCGAATACGAGCAGTACTTC.

The chain is built from TRBV4-2 and TRBJ1-5, with D perhaps TRBD1 (5 bases). The germline V gene encodes CDR1 LGHNA and CDR2 YNFKEQ. The CDR3 runs 15 residues. V lost 0 bases and J 6 bases, leaving 12 bases between the germline ends. CDR3 nucleotides: TGTGCCAGCAGCCAAGATCTGGTGGGGCGTCAGCCCCAGCATTTT. It translates to CASSQDLVGRQPQHF.

The rearrangement joins TRBV7-2 to TRBJ2-7, with D perhaps TRBD2 (5 bases). The V end lost 5 bases, the J end lost 6 bases, and 20 bases lay between the germline ends. In germline, CDR1 is SGHTA, CDR2 FQGNSA. The CDR3 is made up of 15 amino acids. CDR3: CASSPTRTPGVEQYF. The CDR3 DNA is TGTGCCAGCAGCCCAACTCGGACTCCCGGGGTCGAGCAGTACTTC.

Written as DNA, the CDR3 is TGCGCCAGCAGCCTCCCCGGGGGGACAGTGAGCGAGCAGTACTTC. Its translation: CASSLPGGTVSEQYF. The chain is built from TRBV5-1 and TRBJ2-7; D is possibly TRBD1 or TRBD2 (7 bases each). The CDR3 contains 15 residues. CDR1 and CDR2 from the germline V gene are SGHRS and YFSETQ. V was trimmed by 4 bases and J by 6 bases, leaving 20 bases between them.

The rearrangement links TRBV7-6 to TRBJ2-2, with D possibly TRBD1 on 6 matching bases. Trimming took off 5 bases at V and 4 bases at J, with 8 bases between the two ends. The V gene's germline CDR1 is SGHVS and CDR2 FNYEAQ. The CDR3 has 13 amino acids. The CDR3 nucleotides read TGTGCCAGCAGCCCCAGGGGCACCGGGGAGCTGTTTTTT. Protein product: CASSPRGTGELFF.

V and J are TRBV25-1 and TRBJ1-2; D may be TRBD1 (6 bases). This CDR3 has 13 residues. V lost 5 bases, J lost 7 bases, and 14 bases lay in between. Germline CDR1 reads MGHDK; CDR2 reads SYGVNS. This chain's CDR3 is CASSNRASGGYTF. The CDR3 region has the DNA TGTGCCAGCAGTAACAGGGCATCAGGTGGCTACACCTTC.

The chain combines TRBV7-2 with TRBJ2-1; D ambiguous. V lost 5 bases and J 5 bases, leaving 10 bases between the germline ends. The CDR3 runs to 13 residues. The germline V gene encodes CDR1 SGHTA and CDR2 FQGNSA. CDR3 nucleotides: TGTGCCAGCAGCCTTGGACGCCACAATGAGCAGTTCTTC. It codes for CASSLGRHNEQFF.

The V call is TRBV6-1, the J call TRBJ2-5; D gene unclear. CDR1 is MNHNS and CDR2 is SASEGT in the germline V gene. CDR3 length: 14 amino acids. Trimming shortened V by 2 bases and J by 5 bases, and 12 bases separated the two germline ends. DNA of the CDR3: TGTGCCAGCAGTGAAACCATGGGTCGGGAGACCCAGTACTTC. Encoded protein: CASSETMGRETQYF.

The rearrangement links TRBV6-4 to TRBJ2-2, with 12 bases lining up with TRBD2. V lost 6 bases and J lost 3; bases outside the gene matches: 8. The germline CDR1 and CDR2 sequences are MRHNA and SNTAGT. This CDR3 is 17 amino acids long. This CDR3 reads CASRETSGSSYTGELFF. The CDR3 nucleotides are TGTGCCAGCAGGGAGACTAGCGGGAGCTCGTACACCGGGGAGCTGTTTTTT.

The chain uses TRBV18 and TRBJ2-2; D is perhaps TRBD2 (5 bases). Trimming stripped 1 base from V and 7 bases from J, with 16 bases between. The CDR3 covers 16 residues. The germline V gene encodes CDR1 KGHSH and CDR2 LQKENI. The CDR3 is CASSPLRRTEGGELFF. In nucleotides, the CDR3 is TGTGCCAGCTCACCACTTAGGAGGACCGAGGGCGGGGAGCTGTTTTTT.

This sequence joins TRBV19 and TRBJ1-4, with D tentatively TRBD1 (6 bases). CDR1 LNHDA and CDR2 SQIVND come from the germline V gene (reference sequence). The CDR3 length is 15 residues. V shed 3 bases and J shed 6 bases, with 14 bases lying between them. The CDR3 bases are TGTGCCAGTAGTATGGGACGGACAGAGGATGAAAAACTGTTTTTT. It encodes CASSMGRTEDEKLFF.

This chain links TRBV7-3 with TRBJ1-1; no clear D. Germline assignment: CDR1 SGHTA and CDR2 FQGTGA. The V gene lost 5 bases and the J gene lost 5 bases, with 18 bases spanning the gap. This CDR3 has 15 amino acids. CDR3 protein: CASSPGRFPRTEAFF. The CDR3 region has the DNA TGTGCCAGCAGCCCAGGCAGGTTCCCGAGGACTGAAGCTTTCTTT. Filled out from reference TRBV7-3 and TRBJ1-1, the complete variable domain reads GAGVSQTPSNKVTEKGKYVELRCDPISGHTALYWYRQSLGQGPEFLIYFQGTGAADDSGLPNDRFFAVRPEGSVSTLKIQRTERGDSAVYLCASSPGRFPRTEAFFGQGTRLTVV.

The chain employs TRBV19 and TRBJ1-1, with D maybe TRBD1 (5 bases). Germline V gene lookup returns CDR1 LNHDA and CDR2 SQIVND (reference sequence). The CDR3 sequence is 13 residues long. V gave up 5 bases and J gave up 8 bases, with 15 bases separating them. DNA of the CDR3: TGTGCCAGTAGTCTATACTACGACAGAGAAGCTTTCTTT. It is translated as CASSLYYDREAFF. Variable domain in full (rest from reference TRBV19 and TRBJ1-1): DGGITQSPKYLFRKEGQNVTLSCEQNLNHDAMYWYRQDPGQGLRLIYYSQIVNDFQKGDIAEGYSVSREKKESFPLTVTSAQKNPTAFYLCASSLYYDREAFFGQGTRLTVV.

This sequence joins TRBV4-1 and TRBJ2-5; TRBD1 matches at 8 bases. The CDR3 is 13 residues long. V lost 4 bases and J lost 5; bases outside the gene matches: 3. The V gene's germline CDR1 is MGHRA and CDR2 YSYEKL. CDR3 region: CASSRRQGETQYF. The CDR3 nucleotides are TGCGCCAGCAGCCGCCGACAGGGGGAGACCCAGTACTTC.

The chain links TRBV5-1 to TRBJ2-4, with TRBD2 matching 16 bases. The CDR3 has 17 amino acids. Trimming removed 4 bases from V and 6 bases from J; junction bases left unmatched: 7. From germline, CDR1 is SGHRS and CDR2 YFSETQ. CDR3 in amino acids: CASSPPGLAGGLNIQYF. The DNA of the CDR3 is TGCGCCAGCAGCCCTCCGGGACTAGCGGGAGGGCTAAACATTCAGTACTTC.

This sequence joins TRBV28 and TRBJ2-1, with D perhaps matching TRBD1 (6 bases). Trimming shortened V by 4 bases and J by 7 bases, and 23 bases separated the two germline ends. Germline CDR1 is MDHEN and CDR2 is SYDVKM. The CDR3 loop spans 17 amino acids. CDR3 in DNA: TGTGCCAGCAGTTCCTCAGGGGAGAAAGGCTTGGGGAATGAGCAGTTCTTC. Amino acid sequence: CASSSSGEKGLGNEQFF.

The chain uses TRBV5-1 and TRBJ2-1; TRBD2 matches 7 bases. V dropped 0 bases and J dropped 9; count of bases not matched to a gene: 3. The CDR3 contains 13 residues. CDR1 is SGHRS and CDR2 is YFSETQ in the germline V gene. CDR3 nucleotides: TGCGCCAGCAGCTTGGTTGCGGGAGCTGAGCAGTTCTTC. Its translation is CASSLVAGAEQFF.

The genes are TRBV7-8 and TRBJ1-2; D is perhaps TRBD1 (6 bases). The V end was cut by 1 base, the J end by 3 bases, with 21 bases between. Germline loops: CDR1 SGHVS, CDR2 FQNEAQ. CDR3 length equals 18 residues. The CDR3 is CASSLGVGSRGADYGYTF. The CDR3 DNA follows: TGTGCCAGCAGCTTAGGTGTGGGAAGCCGGGGGGCGGACTATGGCTACACCTTC.

The chain recombines TRBV30 with TRBJ2-1, with 7 bases that match TRBD2. CDR1 and CDR2 (germline): GTSNPN, SVGIG (reference sequence). The CDR3 consists of 14 residues. V was pared by 5 bases and J by 0 bases, with 4 bases of the junction left unmatched. The CDR3 loop reads CAWGGESSYNEQFF. CDR3 sequence (DNA): TGTGCCTGGGGGGGGGAAAGCTCCTACAATGAGCAGTTCTTC.

The J gene is TRBJ2-1, the V gene TRBV19; no firm D call. Germline CDR1 LNHDA, CDR2 SQIVND (reference sequence). The CDR3 has 15 residues. Trimming shortened V by 0 bases and J by 6 bases, and 12 bases separated the two germline ends. Written as DNA, the CDR3 is TGTGCCAGTAGTATAGATCGCGCTCTTGGCAATGAGCAGTTCTTC. Its protein is CASSIDRALGNEQFF.

This rearrangement joins TRBV4-1 to TRBJ2-7; TRBD1 agrees at 7 bases. The CDR3 has 15 residues. Looked up from germline, CDR1 is MGHRA and CDR2 is YSYEKL. The trim removed 1 base at V and 1 base at J, leaving 4 bases unmatched. In DNA, the CDR3 is TGCGCCAGCAGCCAAGGACAGGGTAGATCCTACGAGCAGTACTTC. Protein product: CASSQGQGRSYEQYF.